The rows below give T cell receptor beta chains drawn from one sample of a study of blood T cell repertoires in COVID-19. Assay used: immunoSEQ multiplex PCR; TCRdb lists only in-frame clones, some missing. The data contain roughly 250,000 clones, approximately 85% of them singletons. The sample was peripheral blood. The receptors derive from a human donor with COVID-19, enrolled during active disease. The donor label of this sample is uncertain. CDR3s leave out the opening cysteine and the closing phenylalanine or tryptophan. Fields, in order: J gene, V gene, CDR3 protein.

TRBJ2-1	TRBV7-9	ASSLKRRWGNEQF
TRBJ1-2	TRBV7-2	ASTGTGVFGYGYT
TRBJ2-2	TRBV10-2	ASSESRDRASGELF
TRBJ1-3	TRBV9	ASSVDRVGAENTIY
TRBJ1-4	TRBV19	ASSIPHFGGTRPNEKLF
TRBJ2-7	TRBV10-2	ASSLSTPAGLQGVGDEQY
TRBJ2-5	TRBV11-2	ASSLGAGNQETQY
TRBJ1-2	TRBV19	ASSIDLTVNGYT
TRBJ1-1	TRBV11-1	ASSRGDKRETEAF
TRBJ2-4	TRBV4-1	ASSQDSGLAKNIQY
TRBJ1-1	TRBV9	ASSVGSLPDREGTEAF
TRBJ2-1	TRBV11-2	ASSFSGSYDNEQF
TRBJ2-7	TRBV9	ASSGTTSPWGEQY
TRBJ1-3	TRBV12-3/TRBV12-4	ASATAANTIY
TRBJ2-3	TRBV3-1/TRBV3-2	ASSRASGDNTQY
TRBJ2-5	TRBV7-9	ASSLGTSGGQETQY
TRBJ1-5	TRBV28	ASSYYRGTNQPQH
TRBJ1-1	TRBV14	ASSQGPRAF
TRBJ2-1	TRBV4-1	ASSQGRGLGSYNEQF
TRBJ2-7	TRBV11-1	ASSNNRGYEQY
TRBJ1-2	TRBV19	ASSIDDQRIYGYT
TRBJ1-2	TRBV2	ASSVGQGGSYGYT
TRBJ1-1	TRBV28	ASSRTGGYTEAF
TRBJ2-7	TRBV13	ASSLRQGYEQY
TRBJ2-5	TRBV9	ASSVPRETQY
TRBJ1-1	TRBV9	ASSAQGSTEAF
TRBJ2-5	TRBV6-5	ASSSHRETQY
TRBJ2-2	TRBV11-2	ASSTGTNTGELF
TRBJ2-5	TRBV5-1	ASSLAGTGEETQY
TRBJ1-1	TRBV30	ASSGQGFMNTEAF
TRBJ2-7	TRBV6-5	ASSNRHGRYEQY
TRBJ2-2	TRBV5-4	ASSSNLDSGELF
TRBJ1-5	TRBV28	ASSLGSGEQPQH
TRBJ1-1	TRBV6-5	ASSYTALNTEAF
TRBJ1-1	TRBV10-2	ASREERGLGSSTEAF
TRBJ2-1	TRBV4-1	ASRNTGQGRNEQF
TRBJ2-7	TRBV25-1	ASSEPGHRSYEQY
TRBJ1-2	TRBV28	ASSGLGYT
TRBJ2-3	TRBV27	ASSLIGDRGFTDTQY
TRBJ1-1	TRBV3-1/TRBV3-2	ASSVGQGREAF
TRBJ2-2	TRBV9	ASSVTVAVSSGELF
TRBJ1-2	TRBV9	ASSQPGTGGNGYT
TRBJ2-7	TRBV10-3	AIRGLAGGSYEQY
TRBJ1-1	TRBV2	ASSEWTENTEAF
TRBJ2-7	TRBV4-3	ASSHQGGEQY
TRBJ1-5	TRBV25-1	ASGGQGEWQPQH
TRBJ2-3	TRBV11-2	ASSLDRTDTQY
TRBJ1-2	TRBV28	ASSLSGVGIGYT
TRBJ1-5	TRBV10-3	AISMDRANQPQH
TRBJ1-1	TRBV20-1	SAGNTEAF
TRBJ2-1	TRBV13	ASSSAPLTSGAFEQF
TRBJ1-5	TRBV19	ASSTQGNQPQH
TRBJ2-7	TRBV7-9	ASSLGVREEQY